The 15 T cell receptor beta chains presented below share a single source sample, sequenced in a study of T-cell reconstitution after alpha-beta-depleted transplantation in children. Unique molecular identifiers were used in preparing the TCRbeta library. TCRdb reprocessed the PCR reads via MiXCR and lists one record per CDR3 protein. The repertoire holds about 360,000 distinct CDR3 sequences, approximately 12% seen once, with 4% to 5.5% in the top ten. This specimen was PBMCs, taken from the stem cell graft. These receptors all stem from a human donor who donated a stem cell graft to a child with Fanconi anemia.

The sample holds many counts of this clonotype. The chain links TRBV9 to TRBJ2-2, with TRBD1 identical over 7 bases. The germline V gene encodes CDR1 SGDLS and CDR2 YYNGEE. The J segment lost 0 bases and the V segment lost 3 bases, leaving 2 bases of the junction unmatched. The CDR3 sequence is 15 residues long. CDR3 sequence reads: CASSAGTANTGELFF. The CDR3 region has the DNA TGTGCCAGCAGCGCCGGGACAGCGAACACCGGGGAGCTGTTTTTT.

V gene TRBV29-1 combines with J gene TRBJ2-5; a weak D match, TRBD2 (6 bases). The CDR3 consists of 14 residues. V lost 6 bases, J lost 2 bases, and 16 bases lay in between. The germline V gene encodes CDR1 SQVTM and CDR2 ANQGSEA. CDR3 nucleotides: TGCAGCGTCCCGCGGGGTGGTAGACAAGAGACCCAGTACTTC. Residues: CSVPRGGRQETQYF.

The V gene is TRBV12-3 or TRBV12-4, the J gene TRBJ2-2, with 7 positions matching TRBD1. Trimming cost V 6 bases and J 4 bases; bases outside gene matches: 8. The CDR3 spans 15 residues. CDR3 residues: CASREQGSITGELFF. The CDR3 DNA follows: TGTGCCAGCAGGGAACAGGGGTCGATCACCGGGGAGCTGTTTTTT.

The chain is built from TRBV3-1 and TRBJ2-7, with D possibly matching TRBD1 (6 bases). Germline V gene lookup returns CDR1 LGHDT and CDR2 YNNKEL (reference sequence). The CDR3 length is 15 residues. Trimming cost V 5 bases and J 2 bases, with 16 bases left between them. CDR3 in amino acids: CASSRDLRQAYEQYF. The CDR3 nucleotides read TGTGCCAGCAGCAGGGACCTTCGACAGGCCTACGAGCAGTACTTC.

This clonotype was detected only a few times. This chain links TRBV11-2 with TRBJ1-4; D is undetermined. The germline V gene has CDR1 SGHAT and CDR2 FQNNGV. The CDR3 is 16 amino acids. V lost 0 bases and J 5 bases, leaving 13 bases between the germline ends. CDR3 sequence (DNA): TGTGCCAGCAGCTTAGAAATTGGAGGGAGGAATGAAAAACTGTTTTTT. This sequence encodes CASSLEIGGRNEKLFF.

This clonotype was seen a handful of times. The rearrangement links TRBV6-2 or TRBV6-3 to TRBJ1-2, with a possible D match to TRBD1 (5 bases). This CDR3 has 15 residues. The V gene's germline CDR1 is MNHEY and CDR2 SVGEGT. V was cut by 6 bases and J by 3 bases, with 17 bases left in between. The CDR3 loop is CASSPTQGTDYGYTF. The CDR3 bases are TGTGCCAGCAGCCCAACCCAGGGAACGGACTATGGCTACACCTTC.

The J gene is TRBJ2-7, the V gene TRBV20-1, with D perhaps TRBD1 (5 bases). From germline, CDR1 is DFQATT and CDR2 SNEGSKA (reference sequence). Trimming shortened V by 3 bases and J by 2 bases, and 17 bases separated the two germline ends. The CDR3 is 15 residues long. CDR3 region: CSASRQIQFPYEQYF. DNA of the CDR3: TGCAGTGCTAGTCGACAGATCCAATTTCCCTACGAGCAGTACTTC.

This rearrangement joins TRBV20-1 to TRBJ2-3, with 7 bases matching TRBD1. CDR3 length: 13 residues. In germline, CDR1 is DFQATT, CDR2 SNEGSKA (reference sequence). J gave up 8 bases and V 6 bases, and 11 bases lay outside the gene matches. CDR3 sequence (DNA): TGCAGTGCCTTGACAGGGTCTGGGGGTACGCAGTATTTT. Translation: CSALTGSGGTQYF.

This clonotype was seen a handful of times. The chain carries TRBV7-9 and TRBJ2-1; D call uncertain. V was shortened by 5 bases and J by 7 bases, with 15 bases between the two germline ends. CDR1 SEHNR and CDR2 FQNEAQ come from the germline V gene (reference sequence). CDR3 length equals 14 residues. The CDR3: CASSLAWNSNEQFF. The CDR3 bases are TGTGCCAGCAGCCTTGCCTGGAATTCGAATGAGCAGTTCTTC. Using reference TRBV7-9 and TRBJ2-1 for the parts outside the CDR3, the full variable domain is DTGVSQNPRHKITKRGQNVTFRCDPISEHNRLYWYRQTLGQGPEFLTYFQNEAQLEKSRLLSDRFSAERPKGSFSTLEIQRTEQGDSAMYLCASSLAWNSNEQFFGPGTRLTVL.

This clonotype was counted many times. The chain carries TRBV3-1 and TRBJ2-2, with D tentatively TRBD1 (6 bases). Germline CDR1 reads LGHDT; CDR2 reads YNNKEL (reference sequence). Trimming cost V 4 bases and J 0 bases, with 9 bases left between them. The CDR3 runs to 15 residues. CDR3 DNA: TGTGCCAGCAGCCTTGGGACATCGAACACCGGGGAGCTGTTTTTT. It encodes CASSLGTSNTGELFF.

This clonotype came up a few times. This chain uses TRBV29-1 with TRBJ1-1; 7 nucleotides match TRBD1. CDR3 size: 14 residues. With V trimmed by 7 bases and J by 2 bases, 10 bases remained unmatched. CDR1 is SQVTM, CDR2 ANQGSEA, per germline. CDR3 in amino acids: CSGMRGQINTEAFF. The CDR3 DNA sequence: TGCAGCGGGATGAGGGGACAGATTAACACTGAAGCTTTCTTT.

The genes are TRBV7-8 and TRBJ2-5; 9 positions agree with TRBD1. Germline values: CDR1 SGHVS, CDR2 FQNEAQ. After removal of 5 bases from V and 3 bases from J, the junction contained 7 bases not matched to a gene. This CDR3 has 15 residues. The CDR3 protein is CASSALTGGEETQYF. Here the CDR3 DNA reads TGTGCCAGCAGCGCCCTGACAGGGGGAGAAGAGACCCAGTACTTC.

The V gene is TRBV19, the J gene TRBJ2-1, with a possible D match to TRBD1 (5 bases). With 2 bases removed from V and 4 bases from J, the gap between germline ends came to 9 bases. The CDR3 has 14 residues. Germline lookup yields CDR1 LNHDA and CDR2 SQIVND (reference sequence). In DNA, the CDR3 is TGTGCCAGTAGTATAAGCTCAGGGTACAATGAGCAGTTCTTC. This gives the protein CASSISSGYNEQFF.

This clonotype was counted a few times. This chain uses TRBV20-1 with TRBJ1-1; D gene unclear. The CDR3 consists of 14 residues. The germline V gene has CDR1 DFQATT and CDR2 SNEGSKA (reference sequence). V was trimmed by 3 bases and J by 5 bases, leaving 16 bases between them. CDR3 nucleotides: TGCAGTGCTAGTCGAGGGAGCGAAGCTACTGAAGCTTTCTTT. The encoded protein is CSASRGSEATEAFF.

The chain employs TRBV5-6 and TRBJ1-6, with D unclear. The CDR3 consists of 14 residues. The V gene lost 4 bases and the J gene lost 13 bases, with 18 bases spanning the gap. CDR1 is SGHDT and CDR2 is YYEEEE in the germline V gene. The CDR3 DNA follows: TGTGCCAGCAGCCCAGGTAGGGCCATTGCGCCCCTCCACTTT. It yields the protein CASSPGRAIAPLHF.